The sequence of this T cell receptor beta chain was determined in a study of blood T cell repertoires in COVID-19. About the research overall: Sites across the United States, Italy and Spain contributed samples from acute and convalescent COVID-19. PBMCs, B-cell-depleted T cells, or T cells provided the cDNA or gDNA that made up the material.

Trimming removed 8 bases at V and 3 bases at J, with 16 bases between. The CDR3 consists of 14 residues. Germline CDR1 is SNHLY and CDR2 is FYNNEI. Profiling relied on immunoSEQ multiplex PCR, and the TCRdb table lists in-frame clones only, not all of them. The sample includes 250,000 to 300,000 clones, about 88% of them seen just once. The source is a man aged 18 to 30 with active or convalescent COVID-19. Sequencing was done on a sample of peripheral blood. The chain links TRBV2 to TRBJ1-1, with a tentative D call TRBD1 (6 bases). The CDR3 here is CASPAGGGYTEAFF. CDR3 coding DNA: TGTGCCAGCCCTGCGGGGGGGGGCTACACTGAAGCTTTCTTT.